The next 13 T cell receptor beta chains were all read from a single sample in a study of blood T cells in healthy people across ages. It was with a sample-barcoded 5' primer and a J-beta primer mix that a second PCR of roughly 7 to 12 cycles was run. One entry per CDR3 protein results from TCRdb running MiXCR on the 5' RACE reads. The data show about 640,000 distinct CDR3 sequences, with approximately 50% seen just once and about two fifths held by the top ten. The sequencing input was blood. Receptor source: a man in his 60s in good health.

This clonotype came up a few times. The chain combines TRBV20-1 with TRBJ2-1; D perhaps matches TRBD2 (6 bases). Between the trimmed V and J ends, which lost 6 bases and 10 bases, there was a span of 19 bases. Germline loops: CDR1 DFQATT, CDR2 SNEGSKA (reference sequence). This CDR3 region has 13 residues. CDR3 region: CSASSLAGQEQFF. The CDR3 coding sequence is TGCAGTGCGAGCTCCCTTGCGGGGCAGGAGCAGTTCTTC.

The chain recombines TRBV10-3 with TRBJ1-2, with D possibly being TRBD1 (5 bases). There are 14 residues in the CDR3. With 0 bases removed from V and 4 bases from J, the gap between germline ends came to 9 bases. Germline lookup yields CDR1 ENHRY and CDR2 SYGVKD. The CDR3, as DNA: TGTGCCATCAGTGAGTCGGGGGAGGTCTATGGCTACACCTTC. Encoded protein: CAISESGEVYGYTF.

The V call is TRBV20-1, the J call TRBJ2-3; D remains unclear. Trimming pared 5 bases from V and 6 bases from J, leaving 15 bases between. CDR3 length: 13 amino acids. Germline V gene lookup returns CDR1 DFQATT and CDR2 SNEGSKA (reference sequence). The CDR3 DNA is TGCAGTGCTCCCCGGACCACTCGGGATACGCAGTATTTT. Translating gives CSAPRTTRDTQYF.

The chain uses TRBV3-1 and TRBJ1-2; no clear D. Germline V gives CDR1 LGHDT, CDR2 YNNKEL (reference sequence). The CDR3 consists of 15 residues. V gave up 1 base and J gave up 0 bases, with 9 bases separating them. CDR3 sequence reads: CASSQGIYANYGYTF. Here the CDR3 DNA reads TGTGCCAGCAGCCAAGGTATCTACGCTAACTATGGCTACACCTTC.

As to this clonotype: The germline gene is not matched at one end of the junction; a read error may be the cause. V gene TRBV5-1 combines with J gene TRBJ1-1, with 11 positions matching TRBD1. The germline V gene has CDR1 SGHRS and CDR2 YFSETQ. The CDR3 sequence is 17 residues long. The DNA of the CDR3 is TGCGCCAGCAGCTTGAGGACAGGGGGCCCTTTGAACACCGAAGCTTTCTTT. Amino acid sequence: CASSLRTGGPLNTEAFF.

The chain links TRBV20-1 to TRBJ2-5; perhaps D is TRBD1 or TRBD2 (5 bases each). Germline CDR1 reads DFQATT; CDR2 reads SNEGSKA (reference sequence). V was cut by 5 bases and J by 11 bases, with 21 bases left in between. The CDR3 sequence is 13 residues long. CDR3 region: CSASTEGPSGQYF. Here the CDR3 DNA reads TGCAGTGCTTCCACCGAGGGGCCCTCCGGGCAGTACTTC.

This clonotype was recorded a few times. The CDR3 region is CASSFGGGAQETQYF. The CDR3 bases are TGTGCCAGCAGCTTCGGGGGCGGGGCTCAAGAGACCCAGTACTTC. The J gene is TRBJ2-5, the V gene TRBV7-9; D may match TRBD1 or TRBD2 (6 bases each). Per germline, CDR1 SEHNR and CDR2 FQNEAQ (reference sequence). The CDR3 spans 15 residues. V lost 3 bases to trimming and J lost 2 bases, with 13 bases between them.

This clonotype was seen a handful of times. CDR3 loop: CSASLAGVEETQYF. The CDR3 nucleotides are TGCAGTGCTAGCCTAGCGGGGGTTGAAGAGACCCAGTACTTC. The J gene is TRBJ2-5, the V gene TRBV20-1, with 10 nucleotides matching TRBD2. Germline lookup yields CDR1 DFQATT and CDR2 SNEGSKA (reference sequence). With V trimmed by 3 bases and J by 3 bases, 4 bases remained unmatched. CDR3 length: 14 amino acids.

The DNA of the CDR3 is TGTGCCAGCATCTCCCCCGGACAGCCGAACACTGAAGCTTTCTTT. This sequence encodes CASISPGQPNTEAFF. The chain combines TRBV11-2 with TRBJ1-1, with a weak D call TRBD1 (6 bases). This CDR3 has 15 amino acids. Germline V gene data show CDR1 as SGHAT and CDR2 as FQNNGV. The germline V and J ends were trimmed by 7 bases and 1 base, with 16 bases remaining between them.

The sample holds a few counts of this clonotype. The chain joins TRBV5-1 to TRBJ2-5; 7 bases match TRBD1. Germline V gene sequence: CDR1 SGHRS, CDR2 YFSETQ. V was pared by 4 bases and J by 3 bases, with 9 bases of the junction left unmatched. The CDR3 covers 15 residues. CDR3 nucleotide sequence: TGCGCCAGCAGCCGATACAGGGGTGAAGAAGAGACCCAGTACTTC. Translation gives CASSRYRGEEETQYF.

The chain carries TRBV5-1 and TRBJ2-7; D unclear. V lost 4 bases, J lost 1 base, and 12 bases lay in between. This CDR3 contains 14 residues. From germline, CDR1 is SGHRS and CDR2 YFSETQ. Here the CDR3 DNA reads TGCGCCAGCAGCCTTCTTACCACTTCCTACGAGCAGTACTTC. As protein: CASSLLTTSYEQYF.

The rearrangement uses TRBV5-6 and TRBJ2-7; D is ambiguous. Germline V lookup: CDR1 SGHDT, CDR2 YYEEEE. The CDR3 is made up of 15 amino acids. Trimming took 0 bases from V and 0 from J, leaving 10 bases between them. The CDR3 DNA follows: TGTGCCAGCAGCTTGGCCCCCGGCCACTCCTACGAGCAGTACTTC. It specifies CASSLAPGHSYEQYF.

This clonotype showed up just a few times. V gene TRBV15 combines with J gene TRBJ1-6, with D possibly matching TRBD1 (6 bases). The CDR3 is made up of 15 amino acids. With 5 bases removed from V and 9 bases from J, the gap between germline ends came to 17 bases. In germline, CDR1 is LNHNV, CDR2 YYDKDF (reference sequence). CDR3 sequence reads: CATSPGTIWGSPLHF. CDR3 in DNA: TGTGCCACCAGCCCCGGGACAATTTGGGGTTCACCCCTCCACTTT.